This TCR beta chain originates from a study of Ad26.COV2.S vaccination and SARS-CoV-2 variants. Findings of the study overall: Vaccinees reportedly had broad spike-specific CD8+ and CD4+ T cell responses.

Germline CDR1 MDHEN, CDR2 SYDVKM. The CDR3 runs to 16 residues. The ends lost 5 bases at V and 4 bases at J; junction bases unmatched: 11. Treatment here: around 19 received Ad26.COV2.S at low or high dose, single or two shots; about 5 received placebo; per-sample allocation not given. The samples date from day 63 after the first vaccine or placebo injection. Of note for this clone: The target antigen is unknown.

Sequencing was performed with immunoSEQ multiplex PCR; in TCRdb, only in-frame clones are kept and a portion is missing. This sample has 380,000 or so clones, with around nine tenths found just once. The sequence was collected from a person aged 18-60 years who received the Ad26.COV2.S COVID-19 vaccine or a placebo. The gene calls are TRBV28 and TRBJ1-2; 9 nucleotides agree with TRBD1. Here the sequenced sample was peripheral blood, taken in a trial of Ad26.COV2.S vaccine versus placebo. Here the CDR3 DNA reads TGTGCCAGCAGTCGACTCGACAGGGGGTCCTTCTATGGCTACACCTTC. Translation gives CASSRLDRGSFYGYTF.